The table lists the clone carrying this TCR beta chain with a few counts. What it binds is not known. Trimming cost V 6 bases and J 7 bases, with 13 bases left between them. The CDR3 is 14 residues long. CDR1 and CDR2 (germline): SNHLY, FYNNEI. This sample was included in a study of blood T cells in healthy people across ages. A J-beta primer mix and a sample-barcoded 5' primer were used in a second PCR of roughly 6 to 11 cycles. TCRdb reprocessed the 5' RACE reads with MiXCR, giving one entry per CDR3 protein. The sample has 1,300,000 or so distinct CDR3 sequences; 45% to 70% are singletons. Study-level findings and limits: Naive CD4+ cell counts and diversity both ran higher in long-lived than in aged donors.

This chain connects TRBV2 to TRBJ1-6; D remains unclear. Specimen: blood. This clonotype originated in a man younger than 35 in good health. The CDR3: CASRVLTTNSPLHF. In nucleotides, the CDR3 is TGTGCCAGCAGAGTACTGACTACAAATTCACCCCTCCACTTT.